This is a list of T cell receptor beta chains from one sample in a study of OX40 agonist ivuxolimab in advanced cancers. Using immunoSEQ multiplex PCR, the repertoire was profiled, and TCRdb retains in-frame clones only, with some absent. The data contain 50,000 to 55,000 clones, 88% of them singletons. The material was CD4+ or CD8+ T cells sorted from blood, obtained in a trial of the OX40 agonist ivuxolimab. The source is an adult with an advanced solid tumor such as melanoma, head and neck, liver or kidney cancer. CDR3s include the opening cysteine and the closing phenylalanine or tryptophan. The D gene is left open where the match is weak. Part of the rows lack a size; the others show once, few, many or a class for expanded clones.

D gene	clone size	J gene	CDR3 length	V gene	CDR3 DNA	CDR3 protein
.	once	TRBJ1-1	14	TRBV27	TGTGCCAGCAGTTTACGGTCAGGGCAGACTGAAGCTTTCTTT	CASSLRSGQTEAFF
.	.	TRBJ2-1	15	TRBV5-5	TGTGCCAGCAGCTCCCTAGGCAGGGCCGGGAATGAGCAGTTCTTC	CASSSLGRAGNEQFF
.	.	TRBJ1-1	16	TRBV19	TGTGCCAGTACCACGCCGGGGAGCTCTAGGAACACTGAAGCTTTCTTT	CASTTPGSSRNTEAFF
.	.	TRBJ2-7	12	TRBV7-8	TGTGCCAGCAGCTGGGACAACTACGAGCAGTACTTC	CASSWDNYEQYF
TRBD1	.	TRBJ2-7	15	TRBV6-1	TGTGCCAGCAGTGAAGCTTGGGACAGTAGATACGAGCAGTACTTC	CASSEAWDSRYEQYF
TRBD1	.	TRBJ2-2	15	TRBV5-4	TGTGCCAGCAGAACCCCGGGACAGTCTACCGGGGAGCTGTTTTTT	CASRTPGQSTGELFF
TRBD1	.	TRBJ2-1	17	TRBV28	TGTGCCAGCAGTTTGGGACAGGGACCGTGGACCTACAATGAGCAGTTCTTC	CASSLGQGPWTYNEQFF
.	few	TRBJ1-1	11	TRBV28	TGTGCCACCATGTGGAACACTGAAGCTTTCTTT	CATMWNTEAFF
TRBD1	.	TRBJ1-5	14	TRBV7-2	TGTGCCAGCAGTTCGGGGACAGGGCATCAGCCCCAGCATTTT	CASSSGTGHQPQHF
TRBD1	.	TRBJ2-7	14	TRBV11-2	TGTGCCAGCAGCCTAAACAGGGGGCCCTACGAGCAGTACTTC	CASSLNRGPYEQYF
TRBD2	once	TRBJ2-1	15	TRBV30	TGTGCCTGGAGTGAGGGGACTAGCGGTAACAATGAGCAGTTCTTC	CAWSEGTSGNNEQFF
TRBD1	.	TRBJ2-3	13	TRBV30	TGTGCCTGGAGTTCTCAGGGGGCAGATACGCAGTATTTT	CAWSSQGADTQYF
.	.	TRBJ2-5	15	TRBV5-1	TGCGCCAGCAGCTTGGTGGGCAAAGGGGGAGAGACCCAGTACTTC	CASSLVGKGGETQYF
.	.	TRBJ1-5	15	TRBV6-5	TGTGCCAGCAGACGGGACTATTATAGCAATCAGCCCCAGCATTTT	CASRRDYYSNQPQHF
.	.	TRBJ2-2	15	TRBV5-1	TGCGCCAGCAGCTTGGACAGGTTAGGGGGCGGGGAGCTGTTTTTT	CASSLDRLGGGELFF
TRBD1	.	TRBJ1-2	14	TRBV10-3	TGTGCCATCAGTGGTCAAACAGGGGCGAAGGGCTACACCTTC	CAISGQTGAKGYTF
TRBD1	.	TRBJ1-4	14	TRBV28	TGTGCCAGCACCACCGGACAGGGTAATGAAAAACTGTTTTTT	CASTTGQGNEKLFF
.	.	TRBJ2-3	10	TRBV20-1	TGCAGTGCTCTTGGGGGTACGCAGTATTTT	CSALGGTQYF
.	.	TRBJ1-2	16	TRBV6-1	TGTGCCAGCAGTGAAGCGCAATTAGGAGGGGTCTATGGCTACACCTTC	CASSEAQLGGVYGYTF
.	.	TRBJ1-4	15	TRBV7-8	TGTGCCAGCAGCCAGCGACAGAATTTTAATGAAAAACTGTTTTTT	CASSQRQNFNEKLFF
.	.	TRBJ1-5	14	TRBV6-5	TGTGCCAGCAGTGGCGGGATCGCCAATCAGCCCCAGCATTTT	CASSGGIANQPQHF
.	.	TRBJ1-5	16	TRBV19	TGTGCCAGTAGTATCCCGCAAGTCTCCCGGGGTCAGCCCCAGCATTTT	CASSIPQVSRGQPQHF
TRBD1	few	TRBJ1-1	12	TRBV28	TGTGCCAGCAGTTTAGACGGGACAGGGGCTTTCTTT	CASSLDGTGAFF
.	.	TRBJ1-2	16	TRBV14	TGTGCCAGCAGCCCCCAAACCGGGGAGGGGGGCTATGGCTACACCTTC	CASSPQTGEGGYGYTF
.	.	TRBJ1-5	16	TRBV6-6	TGTGCCAGCAGGCCGACCACAGGATTGAGCAATCAGCCCCAGCATTTT	CASRPTTGLSNQPQHF
.	.	TRBJ1-2	15	TRBV6-6	TGTGCCAGCAGTTTTCAATTGACACTTACCGATGGCTACACCTTC	CASSFQLTLTDGYTF